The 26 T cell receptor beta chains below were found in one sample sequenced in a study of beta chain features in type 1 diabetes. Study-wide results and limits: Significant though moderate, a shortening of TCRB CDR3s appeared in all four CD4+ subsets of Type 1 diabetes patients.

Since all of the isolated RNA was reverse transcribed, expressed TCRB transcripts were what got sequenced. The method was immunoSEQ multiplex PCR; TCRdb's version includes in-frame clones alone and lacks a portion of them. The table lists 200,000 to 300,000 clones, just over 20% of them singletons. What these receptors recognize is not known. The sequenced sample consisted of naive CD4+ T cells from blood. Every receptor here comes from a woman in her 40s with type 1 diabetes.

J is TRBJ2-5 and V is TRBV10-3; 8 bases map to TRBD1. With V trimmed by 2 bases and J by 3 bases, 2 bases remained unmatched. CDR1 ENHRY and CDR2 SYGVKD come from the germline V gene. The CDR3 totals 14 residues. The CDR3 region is CAISERQGKETQYF. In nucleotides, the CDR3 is TGTGCCATCAGTGAGAGACAGGGGAAAGAGACCCAGTACTTC.

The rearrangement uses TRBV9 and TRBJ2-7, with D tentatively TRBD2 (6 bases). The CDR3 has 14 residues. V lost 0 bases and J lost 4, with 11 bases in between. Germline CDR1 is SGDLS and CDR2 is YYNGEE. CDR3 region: CASSVAGVGYEQYF. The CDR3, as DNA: TGTGCCAGCAGCGTAGCGGGGGTCGGGTACGAGCAGTACTTC.

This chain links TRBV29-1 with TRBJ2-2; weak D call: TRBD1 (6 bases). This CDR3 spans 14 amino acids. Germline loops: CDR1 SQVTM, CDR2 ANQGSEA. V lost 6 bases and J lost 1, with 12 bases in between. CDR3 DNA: TGCAGCGTCCTGACAGGACTGAACACCGGGGAGCTGTTTTTT. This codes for CSVLTGLNTGELFF.

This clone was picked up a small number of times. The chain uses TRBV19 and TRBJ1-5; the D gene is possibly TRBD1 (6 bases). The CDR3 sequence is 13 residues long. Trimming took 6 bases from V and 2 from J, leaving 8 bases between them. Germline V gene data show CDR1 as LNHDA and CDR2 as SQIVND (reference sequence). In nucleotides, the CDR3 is TGTGCCAGTAGAGAGGGGGGCAATCAGCCCCAGCATTTT. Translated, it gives CASREGGNQPQHF. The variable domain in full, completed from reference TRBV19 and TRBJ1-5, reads DGGITQSPKYLFRKEGQNVTLSCEQNLNHDAMYWYRQDPGQGLRLIYYSQIVNDFQKGDIAEGYSVSREKKESFPLTVTSAQKNPTAFYLCASREGGNQPQHFGDGTRLSIL.

The CDR3 sequence: CASSRAGGEAFF. The DNA of the CDR3 is TGTGCCAGCAGCCGGGCCGGGGGAGAAGCTTTCTTT. The rearrangement joins TRBV7-9 to TRBJ1-1; possible D gene TRBD1, 5 bases. The ends were cut back, 5 bases at V and 8 bases at J, with 12 bases in the middle. The germline V gene encodes CDR1 SEHNR and CDR2 FQNEAQ (reference sequence). The CDR3 sequence is 12 residues long.

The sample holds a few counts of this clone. CDR3 loop: CASSSTDTQYF. The CDR3 DNA sequence: TGTGCCAGCAGCTCGACAGATACGCAGTATTTT. V gene TRBV9 combines with J gene TRBJ2-3, with D unclear. The V end was cut by 4 bases, the J end by 3 bases, with 3 bases between. From germline, CDR1 is SGDLS and CDR2 YYNGEE. The CDR3 runs 11 residues.

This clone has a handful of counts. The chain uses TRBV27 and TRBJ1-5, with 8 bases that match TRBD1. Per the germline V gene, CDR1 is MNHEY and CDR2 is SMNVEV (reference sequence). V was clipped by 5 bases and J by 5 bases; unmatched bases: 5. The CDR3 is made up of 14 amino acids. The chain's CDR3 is CASSPGQGYQPQHF. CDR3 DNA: TGTGCCAGCAGTCCCGGACAGGGATATCAGCCCCAGCATTTT.

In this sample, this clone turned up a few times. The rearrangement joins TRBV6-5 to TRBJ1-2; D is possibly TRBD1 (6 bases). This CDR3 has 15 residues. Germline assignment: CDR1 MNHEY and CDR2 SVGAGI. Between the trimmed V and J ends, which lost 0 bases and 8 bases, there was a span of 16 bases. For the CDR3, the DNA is TGTGCCAGCAGTTACTCCGGCCAGGGGAAGAGGGGCTACACCTTC. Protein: CASSYSGQGKRGYTF.

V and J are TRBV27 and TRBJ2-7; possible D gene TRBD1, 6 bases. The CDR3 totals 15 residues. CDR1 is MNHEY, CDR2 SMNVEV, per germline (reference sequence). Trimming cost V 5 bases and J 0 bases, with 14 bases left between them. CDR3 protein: CASSPRTESSYEQYF. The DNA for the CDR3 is TGTGCCAGCAGTCCCCGGACAGAGAGCTCCTACGAGCAGTACTTC.

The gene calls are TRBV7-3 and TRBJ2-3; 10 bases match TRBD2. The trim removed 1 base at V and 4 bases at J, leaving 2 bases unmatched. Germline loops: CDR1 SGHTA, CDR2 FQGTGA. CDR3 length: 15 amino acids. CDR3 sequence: CASSLRAGGPDTQYF. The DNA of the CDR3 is TGTGCCAGCAGCTTAAGAGCGGGAGGGCCAGATACGCAGTATTTT.

DNA of the CDR3: TGTGCCAGCAGCCCGTCCCTGACAGAGGTCGACGAGCAGTACTTC. Protein product: CASSPSLTEVDEQYF. The rearrangement links TRBV7-9 to TRBJ2-7; D may be TRBD1 (5 bases). This CDR3 comprises 15 residues. V was trimmed by 5 bases and J by 5 bases, leaving 19 bases between them. CDR1 and CDR2 (germline): SEHNR, FQNEAQ (reference sequence). Full variable domain (remainder filled in from reference TRBV7-9 and TRBJ2-7): DTGVSQNPRHKITKRGQNVTFRCDPISEHNRLYWYRQTLGQGPEFLTYFQNEAQLEKSRLLSDRFSAERPKGSFSTLEIQRTEQGDSAMYLCASSPSLTEVDEQYFGPGTRLTVT.

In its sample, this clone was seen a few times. DNA of the CDR3: TGTGCCAGCAGCCTAAACCGGGGGAACACTGAAGCTTTCTTT. Amino acid sequence: CASSLNRGNTEAFF. V and J are TRBV7-2 and TRBJ1-1; no clear D gene. Germline loops: CDR1 SGHTA, CDR2 FQGNSA. Trimming stripped 5 bases from V and 1 base from J, with 11 bases between. This CDR3 is 14 amino acids long.

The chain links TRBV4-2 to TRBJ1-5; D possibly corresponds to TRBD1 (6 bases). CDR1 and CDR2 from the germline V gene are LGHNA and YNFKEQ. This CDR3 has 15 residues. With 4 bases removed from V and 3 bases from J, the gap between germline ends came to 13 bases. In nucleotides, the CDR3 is TGTGCCAGCAGCCCACCGGGACATTTCAATCAGCCCCAGCATTTT. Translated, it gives CASSPPGHFNQPQHF.

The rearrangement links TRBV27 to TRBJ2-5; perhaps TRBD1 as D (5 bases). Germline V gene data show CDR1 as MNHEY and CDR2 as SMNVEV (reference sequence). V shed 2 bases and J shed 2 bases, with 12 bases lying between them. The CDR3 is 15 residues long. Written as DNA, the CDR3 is TGTGCCAGCAGTTTAGTCTTGGGGCAGCAAGAGACCCAGTACTTC. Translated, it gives CASSLVLGQQETQYF.

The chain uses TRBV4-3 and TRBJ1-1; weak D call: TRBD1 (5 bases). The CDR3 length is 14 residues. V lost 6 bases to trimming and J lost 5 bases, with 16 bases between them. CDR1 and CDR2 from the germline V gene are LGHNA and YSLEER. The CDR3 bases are TGCGCCAGCAGTCGGGACTCAAGAAGAACTGAAGCTTTCTTT. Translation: CASSRDSRRTEAFF.

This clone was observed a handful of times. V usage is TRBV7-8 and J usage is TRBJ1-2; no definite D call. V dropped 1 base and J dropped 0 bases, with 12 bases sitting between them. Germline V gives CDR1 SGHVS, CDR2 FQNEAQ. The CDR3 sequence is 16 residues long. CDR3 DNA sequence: TGTGCCAGCAGCTTAGACGAGTCAGGATCTAACTATGGCTACACCTTC. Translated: CASSLDESGSNYGYTF.

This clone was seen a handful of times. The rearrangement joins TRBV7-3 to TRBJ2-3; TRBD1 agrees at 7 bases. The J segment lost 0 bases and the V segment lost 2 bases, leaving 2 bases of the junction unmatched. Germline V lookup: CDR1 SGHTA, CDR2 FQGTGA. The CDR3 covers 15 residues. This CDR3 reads CASSLLGQSTDTQYF. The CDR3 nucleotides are TGTGCCAGCAGCTTATTGGGACAGAGCACAGATACGCAGTATTTT.

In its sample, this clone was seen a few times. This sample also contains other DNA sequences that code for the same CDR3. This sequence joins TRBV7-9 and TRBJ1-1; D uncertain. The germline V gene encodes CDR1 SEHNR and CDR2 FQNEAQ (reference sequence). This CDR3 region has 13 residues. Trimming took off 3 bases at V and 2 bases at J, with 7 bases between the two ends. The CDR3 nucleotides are TGTGCCAGCAGCTTTTCGGGTAACACTGAAGCTTTCTTT. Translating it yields CASSFSGNTEAFF.

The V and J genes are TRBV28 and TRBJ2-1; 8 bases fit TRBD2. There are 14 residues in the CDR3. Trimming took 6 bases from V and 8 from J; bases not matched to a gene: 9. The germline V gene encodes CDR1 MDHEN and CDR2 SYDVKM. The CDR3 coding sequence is TGTGCCAGCAGCTATCGGACTAGCAGCCATGAGCAGTTCTTC. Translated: CASSYRTSSHEQFF. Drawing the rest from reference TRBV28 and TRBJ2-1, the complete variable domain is DVKVTQSSRYLVKRTGEKVFLECVQDMDHENMFWYRQDPGLGLRLIYFSYDVKMKEKGDIPEGYSVSREKKERFSLILESASTNQTSMYLCASSYRTSSHEQFFGPGTRLTVL.

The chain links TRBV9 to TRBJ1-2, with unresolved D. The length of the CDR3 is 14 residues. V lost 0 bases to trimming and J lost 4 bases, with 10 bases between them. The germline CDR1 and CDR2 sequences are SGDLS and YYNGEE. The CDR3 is CASSVGGDSYGYTF. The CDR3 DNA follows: TGTGCCAGCAGCGTAGGCGGCGACTCCTATGGCTACACCTTC.

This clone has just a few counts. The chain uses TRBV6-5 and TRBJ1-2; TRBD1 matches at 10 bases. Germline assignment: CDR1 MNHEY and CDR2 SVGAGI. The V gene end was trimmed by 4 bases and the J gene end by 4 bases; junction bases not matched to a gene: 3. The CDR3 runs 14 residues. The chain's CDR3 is CASSSGQGRYGYTF. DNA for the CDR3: TGTGCCAGCAGTTCGGGACAGGGGCGCTATGGCTACACCTTC.

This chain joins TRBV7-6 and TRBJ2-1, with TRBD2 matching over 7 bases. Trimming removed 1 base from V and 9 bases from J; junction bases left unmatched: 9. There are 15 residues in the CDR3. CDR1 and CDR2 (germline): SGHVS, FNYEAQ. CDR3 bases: TGTGCCAGCAGCTTAGGCGAATCCACTAGCGCTGAGCAGTTCTTC. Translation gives CASSLGESTSAEQFF.

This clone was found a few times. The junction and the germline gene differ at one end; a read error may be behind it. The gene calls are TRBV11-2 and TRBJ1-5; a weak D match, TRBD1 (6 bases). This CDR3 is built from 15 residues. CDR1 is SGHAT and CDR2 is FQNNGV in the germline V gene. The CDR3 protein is CASSLSGDNNQRQHF. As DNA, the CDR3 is TGTGCCAGCAGCTTATCAGGGGATAACAATCAGCGCCAGCATTTT.

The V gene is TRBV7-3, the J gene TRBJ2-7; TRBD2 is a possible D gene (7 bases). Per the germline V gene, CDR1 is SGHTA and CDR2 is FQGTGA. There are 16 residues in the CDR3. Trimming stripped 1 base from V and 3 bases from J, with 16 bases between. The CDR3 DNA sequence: TGTGCCAGCAGCTTAAGGCGGGGGCCTACTAACTACGAGCAGTACTTC. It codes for CASSLRRGPTNYEQYF.

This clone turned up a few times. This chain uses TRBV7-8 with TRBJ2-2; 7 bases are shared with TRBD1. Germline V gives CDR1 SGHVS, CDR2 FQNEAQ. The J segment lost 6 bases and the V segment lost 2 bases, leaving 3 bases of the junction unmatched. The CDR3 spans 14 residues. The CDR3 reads CASSLRGRAGELFF. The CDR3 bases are TGTGCCAGCAGCTTAAGGGGGCGGGCCGGGGAGCTGTTTTTT.

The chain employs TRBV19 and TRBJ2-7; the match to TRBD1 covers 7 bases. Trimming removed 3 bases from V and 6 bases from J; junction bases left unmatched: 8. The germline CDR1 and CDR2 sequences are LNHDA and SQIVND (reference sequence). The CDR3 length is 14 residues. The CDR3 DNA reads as TGTGCCAGTAGTATGGGACAGCTCAGAGGCGAGCAGTACTTC. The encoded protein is CASSMGQLRGEQYF.